The 15 T cell receptor beta chains presented below share a single source sample, sequenced in a study of cytomegalovirus exposure and HLA in healthy donors. Using immunoSEQ multiplex PCR, the repertoire was profiled, and TCRdb retains in-frame clones only, with some absent. The top ten clones hold 9% to 13% of a sample with tens of thousands of clones, more than 70% of them seen once. Sequenced input: PBMCs. The receptors were sampled from a woman aged 18-29 years in good health and CMV-seropositive.

The J gene is TRBJ2-3, the V gene TRBV6-5, with 9 nucleotides matching TRBD1. The CDR3 sequence is 15 residues long. The J segment lost 1 base and the V segment lost 5 bases, leaving 4 bases of the junction unmatched. From germline, CDR1 is MNHEY and CDR2 SVGAGI. The CDR3: CASSGDRVGTDTQYF. Written as DNA, the CDR3 is TGTGCCAGCAGTGGGGACAGGGTGGGCACAGATACGCAGTATTTT.

V is TRBV5-1 and J is TRBJ1-2; 12 bases are shared with TRBD1. CDR3 length: 17 residues. V dropped 0 bases and J dropped 4; count of bases not matched to a gene: 7. Looked up from germline, CDR1 is SGHRS and CDR2 is YFSETQ. The CDR3 DNA sequence: TGCGCCAGCAGCTTGGCGTGGGGACAGGGGGCCAGCTATGGCTACACCTTC. Translated, it gives CASSLAWGQGASYGYTF.

This sequence joins TRBV18 and TRBJ1-4, with TRBD1 matching 10 bases. This CDR3 comprises 15 residues. Germline V gene lookup returns CDR1 KGHSH and CDR2 LQKENI. V lost 3 bases, J lost 8 bases, and 6 bases stayed unmatched. The CDR3 loop is CASSPAGTGEEKLFF. The DNA for the CDR3 is TGTGCCAGCTCACCGGCCGGGACAGGGGAAGAAAAACTGTTTTTT. Full variable domain (outside the CDR3, taken from reference TRBV18 and TRBJ1-4): NAGVMQNPRHLVRRRGQEARLRCSPMKGHSHVYWYRQLPEEGLKFMVYLQKENIIDESGMPKERFSAEFPKEGPSILRIQQVVRGDSAAYFCASSPAGTGEEKLFFGSGTQLSVL.

The sample holds one count of this clone. CDR3 nucleotide sequence: TGTGCCACCAGCAGAGATCTGGGACAGGAAGGGCACGAGCAGTACTTC. It encodes CATSRDLGQEGHEQYF. This rearrangement joins TRBV15 to TRBJ2-7; the match to TRBD1 covers 8 bases. Germline-derived CDR1 and CDR2 are LNHNV and YYDKDF (reference sequence). The CDR3 loop spans 16 amino acids. The V gene end was trimmed by 0 bases and the J gene end by 5 bases; junction bases not matched to a gene: 9.

The rearrangement joins TRBV9 to TRBJ1-2; TRBD1 might be the D (5 bases). Germline CDR1 SGDLS, CDR2 YYNGEE. V was clipped by 3 bases and J by 7 bases, with 10 bases between them. The CDR3 loop spans 12 amino acids. The CDR3 loop reads CASSATVTGYTF. CDR3 DNA sequence: TGTGCCAGCAGCGCGACAGTAACTGGCTACACCTTC.

The genes are TRBV27 and TRBJ1-5; 12 positions agree with TRBD1. Germline CDR1 MNHEY, CDR2 SMNVEV (reference sequence). The CDR3 totals 18 residues. The V segment lost 6 bases and the J segment 3 bases; nucleotides outside the gene matches: 12. The DNA for the CDR3 is TGTGCCAGCAGATCCGGGACAGGGGGCGATAGGGCCAATCAGCCCCAGCATTTT. This gives the protein CASRSGTGGDRANQPQHF.

The gene calls are TRBV9 and TRBJ2-1; D perhaps matches TRBD2 (5 bases). CDR1 is SGDLS and CDR2 is YYNGEE in the germline V gene. V gave up 3 bases and J gave up 7 bases, with 17 bases separating them. The CDR3 loop spans 15 amino acids. The DNA for the CDR3 is TGTGCCAGCAGCGCAACTAGTTACCGTGGGAATGAGCAGTTCTTC. Residues: CASSATSYRGNEQFF.

The J gene is TRBJ1-2, the V gene TRBV6-6, with 8 bases aligning to TRBD1. The length of the CDR3 is 13 residues. Losses at the gene ends were 2 bases for V and 7 bases for J; bases not matched to a gene: 3. Germline-derived CDR1 and CDR2 are MNHNY and SVGAGI (reference sequence). The CDR3 region is CASSYDRGSGYTF. The CDR3 DNA reads TGTGCCAGCAGTTACGACAGGGGCTCTGGCTACACCTTC.

The chain couples TRBV7-8 to TRBJ1-6; perhaps TRBD1 as D (6 bases). V shed 2 bases and J shed 7 bases, with 15 bases lying between them. The germline V gene has CDR1 SGHVS and CDR2 FQNEAQ. This CDR3 region has 16 residues. CDR3 coding DNA: TGTGCCAGCAGCTTATTCACAGGGTCGGGGAATTCACCCCTCCACTTT. It yields the protein CASSLFTGSGNSPLHF.

The V and J genes are TRBV28 and TRBJ2-3; 8 bases fit TRBD2. The junction had 11 bases not matched to a gene; V was cut back by 6 bases and J by 3 bases. The CDR3 length is 16 residues. Germline assignment: CDR1 MDHEN and CDR2 SYDVKM. The CDR3 coding sequence is TGTGCCAGCAGGGGCCAGACTAGCGAGGGGACAGATACGCAGTATTTT. Translating gives CASRGQTSEGTDTQYF.

The V gene is TRBV9, the J gene TRBJ2-5, with 7 nucleotides matching TRBD2. Germline V gives CDR1 SGDLS, CDR2 YYNGEE. Trimming cost V 1 base and J 5 bases; bases outside gene matches: 5. The CDR3 length is 14 residues. CDR3 nucleotides: TGTGCCAGCAGCGTAAACTTGGGGGGGGAGACCCAGTACTTC. Translating it yields CASSVNLGGETQYF. Full variable domain (missing parts from reference TRBV9 and TRBJ2-5): DSGVTQTPKHLITATGQRVTLRCSPRSGDLSVYWYQQSLDQGLQFLIQYYNGEERAKGNILERFSAQQFPDLHSELNLSSLELGDSALYFCASSVNLGGETQYFGPGTRLLVL.

This chain connects TRBV30 to TRBJ1-5; 8 positions match TRBD1. The CDR3 length is 12 residues. Per germline, CDR1 GTSNPN and CDR2 SVGIG (reference sequence). Trimming removed 5 bases from V and 4 bases from J; junction bases left unmatched: 1. CDR3 region: CAWGQGNQPQHF. The CDR3 coding sequence is TGTGCCTGGGGACAGGGTAATCAGCCCCAGCATTTT.

This clone was seen just once. The chain carries TRBV6-1 and TRBJ1-3; a possible D gene is TRBD1 (6 bases). CDR3 length equals 14 residues. Deletions cut 6 bases from V and 2 bases from J, with 11 bases between. Germline CDR1 reads MNHNS; CDR2 reads SASEGT. The DNA for the CDR3 is TGTGCCAGCAGGAGGGGGACAACTGGAAACACCATATATTTT. Translation: CASRRGTTGNTIYF.

This clone has more than one count but fewer than ten. V is TRBV10-2 and J is TRBJ1-5, with TRBD1 as a possible D gene (5 bases). Per germline, CDR1 WSHSY and CDR2 SAAADI. V lost 6 bases and J lost 0, with 12 bases in between. The CDR3 is 15 residues long. The CDR3 reads CASRGREGSNQPQHF. As DNA, the CDR3 is TGCGCCAGCAGGGGCAGGGAAGGTAGCAATCAGCCCCAGCATTTT.

In this sample, this clone turned up a few times. The genes are TRBV5-1 and TRBJ1-1, with unresolved D. The CDR3 is made up of 14 amino acids. Germline-derived CDR1 and CDR2 are SGHRS and YFSETQ. Trimming cost V 4 bases and J 1 base, with 11 bases left between them. CDR3: CASSLENSNTEAFF. CDR3 DNA: TGCGCCAGCAGCCTAGAAAATTCGAACACTGAAGCTTTCTTT.